The present entry profiles one T cell receptor (beta chain) with its context. The sample's time point: patch test 2, 6 weeks after DPC sensitization. Treatment given: therapeutic diphenylcyclopropenone sensitization with weekly scalp DPC. Between the trimmed V and J ends, which lost 5 bases and 3 bases, there was a span of 8 bases. Germline lookup yields CDR1 SGHVS and CDR2 FNYEAQ. CDR3 length equals 13 residues. This record comes from a study of human T cells and chemical hapten exposure. Study-wide context: Patch tests put 0.01% DPC on the upper back, read at 6 days.

TCRdb reanalysed the RACE reads using MiXCR and keeps one entry per CDR3 protein. Of more than 60,000 distinct CDR3 sequences in the sample, about 9.4% were seen once. This receptor was obtained from a woman aged 45-65 years with alopecia areata. Some clones in this sample may be carry-over from other donors' samples. The specimen was whole blood, collected in connection with sensitization to the hapten diphenylcyclopropenone (DPC). The gene calls are TRBV7-6 and TRBJ1-3; D remains unclear. The CDR3 DNA sequence: TGTGCCAGCAGCGAAAGAGTTGGAAACACCATATATTTT. Its translation is CASSERVGNTIYF.